This T cell receptor beta chain appears in the sequencing data of a study of response to subunit inactivated influenza vaccine (dated by TCRdb to the late 2010s). At the level of the whole study: Deep quantitative profiling of the T cell receptor repertoire was used in the study to follow responses to a trivalent subunit inactivated influenza vaccine. Broad study findings and their caveats: It was suggested by the authors that each seasonal influenza vaccination may recruit only a limited number of new T cells.

The library was generated by RT-PCR. Sequencer: Illumina HiSeq 2500. In-frame beta chains were kept once TCRdb had trimmed the public reads at Q25 with fastp and called clones with MiXCR. Identical CDR3 proteins give one entry, which carries the most common genes and DNA. This sample is represented by roughly 670,000 distinct CDR3 sequences; 11% to 15% of them were singletons. The top ten clones comprise 7.5% to 9% of the sample. From the germline V gene, CDR1 is SGHVS and CDR2 is FNYEAQ. The germline ends are 11 bases apart after V is trimmed by 1 base and J by 12 bases. The CDR3 starts with the cysteine, ends with the phenylalanine, and has 12 residues. Only the CDR3 region is kept as DNA, spanning 36 bases read in frame from base 1. This clonotype was picked up a small number of times. The target of this receptor is not known. Base qualities are not at hand, and no much larger clone is one base apart.

This chain joins TRBV7-6 to TRBJ2-3, with a tentative D gene TRBD1 over 6 matching bases. The sample consisted of PBMCs from blood, taken about 14 days before vaccination. This receptor was obtained from a man aged 50 to 59 who received an inactivated influenza vaccine. Donor details come from another sample of the same person, matched by shared clones. The DNA sequence reads TGTGCCAGCAGCTTAGTGGGGACACTCCAGTATTTT. Its translation is CASSLVGTLQYF.